These 12 T cell receptor beta chains were sequenced from one sample in a study of CXCR3-negative and CXCR3-positive naive CD8 T cells (dated by TCRdb to between 2018 and 2020). Sequencing was performed on a NextSeq 550. The Human TCR Profiling Kit (MiLaboratory) was used to prepare UMI-labeled 5' RACE TRB cDNA libraries. TCRdb reprocessed the reads into one record per CDR3 protein sequence, lacking DNA. This sample's table has entries for about 120,000 distinct CDR3 sequences. Of the sample, nearly 0.5% is held by the ten largest clones. The source material was naive CXCR3- CD8+ T cells from blood. The cell subset or site tag for this specimen amounts to: CD45RO-CCR7+CD27+CD95- naive CD8+ T cells lacking CXCR3 (TNR3-). Receptors were obtained from a human donor in good health. Some clones in this sample may be carry-over from other donors' samples.

This chain links TRBV27 with TRBJ1-2; TCRdb calls TRBD1, which cannot be checked without DNA. The CDR3 has 14 amino acids. Germline loops: CDR1 MNHEY, CDR2 SMNVEV (reference sequence). The CDR3 loop reads CASRSPGSINGYTF.

CDR3 sequence reads: CASSEAGETQYF. The chain has TRBV6-5 and TRBJ2-5; as DNA is missing, the TRBD2 call by TCRdb cannot be tested. The length of the CDR3 is 12 residues. CDR1 is MNHEY, CDR2 SVGAGI, per germline.

The chain links TRBV7-3 to TRBJ2-5; without DNA, the TCRdb call of TRBD2 cannot be checked. The germline V gene encodes CDR1 SGHTA and CDR2 FQGTGA. This CDR3 comprises 16 residues. The CDR3 reads CASSLSSGGALETQYF.

The genes are TRBV5-1 and TRBJ2-7; TCRdb designates TRBD1, a call that cannot be tested without DNA. The CDR3 is made up of 16 amino acids. Germline V lookup: CDR1 SGHRS, CDR2 YFSETQ. CDR3 protein: CASSLSTGTYNYEQYF.

The V and J genes are TRBV5-1 and TRBJ2-7. Germline CDR1 reads SGHRS; CDR2 reads YFSETQ. The CDR3 totals 14 residues. The CDR3 spells CASSLEHPLYEQYF.

The V call is TRBV7-3, the J call TRBJ2-3; no DNA is available, so the TRBD1 call from TCRdb remains unchecked. Germline loops: CDR1 SGHTA, CDR2 FQGTGA. The CDR3 is 13 amino acids. The CDR3 is CASNYGGADTQYF. The variable domain in full, with the rest retrieved from reference TRBV7-3 and TRBJ2-3, is GAGVSQTPSNKVTEKGKYVELRCDPISGHTALYWYRQSLGQGPEFLIYFQGTGAADDSGLPNDRFFAVRPEGSVSTLKIQRTERGDSAVYLCASNYGGADTQYFGPGTRLTVL.

This chain joins TRBV5-1 and TRBJ2-7; TCRdb's D call, TRBD1, is unchecked because there is no DNA. Germline-derived CDR1 and CDR2 are SGHRS and YFSETQ. This CDR3 comprises 15 residues. CDR3 residues: CASSPTRGSSYEQYF.

The chain is built from TRBV27 and TRBJ2-1; TCRdb's D call, TRBD2, is unchecked because there is no DNA. The CDR3 is made up of 14 amino acids. Germline assignment: CDR1 MNHEY and CDR2 SMNVEV (reference sequence). The CDR3 sequence is CASRIAGAPNEQFF.

V usage is TRBV7-3 and J usage is TRBJ2-1; TCRdb gives TRBD2 as the D gene, but with no DNA this cannot be confirmed. CDR3 length: 15 residues. Per the germline V gene, CDR1 is SGHTA and CDR2 is FQGTGA. The CDR3 protein is CASSLTSGWGNEQFF.

V gene TRBV12-3 or TRBV12-4 combines with J gene TRBJ1-5. The CDR3 is 16 residues long. This CDR3 reads CASSLGLGRSGQPQHF.

The chain carries TRBV3-1 and TRBJ2-3; TCRdb indicates TRBD1, and absent DNA this call remains unverified. Germline V gene lookup returns CDR1 LGHDT and CDR2 YNNKEL (reference sequence). The CDR3 is 16 amino acids. This CDR3 is CASSPPAGQGTDTQYF.

The CDR3: CASSPLSAAGTDTQYF. The chain combines TRBV28 with TRBJ2-3; there is no DNA to check the TCRdb D call of TRBD1. The CDR3 runs to 16 residues. Germline V lookup: CDR1 MDHEN, CDR2 SYDVKM.